Each of the 30 T cell receptor beta chains below was sequenced from the same sample in a study of graft-versus-host responses after intestinal transplantation. The repertoire was sequenced with immunoSEQ multiplex PCR; TCRdb's copy has only in-frame clones and lacks some. The sample has more than 65,000 clones; 84% are singletons. No antigen has been assigned to these receptors. The sample consisted of unstimulated CD4+ T cells sorted from spleen or lymph node cells, taken before transplant. Every receptor here comes from a human donor who was the organ donor for an intestinal transplant.

The chain carries TRBV28 and TRBJ2-1; TRBD2 might be the D (7 bases). The V gene lost 5 bases and the J gene lost 7 bases, with 12 bases spanning the gap. Germline CDR1 MDHEN, CDR2 SYDVKM. This CDR3 has 13 amino acids. In DNA form, the CDR3 reads TGTGCCAGCAGTCGGGGAGGGGGGAATGAGCAGTTCTTC. Residues: CASSRGGGNEQFF.

The rearrangement uses TRBV7-6 and TRBJ2-1, with 16 bases matching TRBD2. J gave up 4 bases and V 2 bases, and 8 bases lay outside the gene matches. Germline V gene lookup returns CDR1 SGHVS and CDR2 FNYEAQ. This CDR3 has 19 residues. The CDR3 bases are TGTGCCAGCAGCTTACTTCTCGGGACTAGCGGGGGGGTTTACAATGAGCAGTTCTTC. This translates into CASSLLLGTSGGVYNEQFF.

The chain couples TRBV23-1 to TRBJ1-1; D call uncertain. TRBV23-1 counts as an open reading frame of uncertain function. Trimming cost V 4 bases and J 1 base, with 10 bases left between them. This CDR3 comprises 14 residues. Here the CDR3 reads CASSPLWANTEAFF. Written as DNA, the CDR3 is TGCGCCAGCAGTCCTTTGTGGGCGAACACTGAAGCTTTCTTT.

This chain uses TRBV4-2 with TRBJ2-1, with D perhaps matching TRBD2 (6 bases). Trimming cost V 6 bases and J 4 bases, with 19 bases left between them. This CDR3 has 16 residues. From germline, CDR1 is LGHNA and CDR2 YNFKEQ. CDR3 in amino acids: CASSRSTGLGYNEQFF. Here the CDR3 DNA reads TGTGCCAGCAGTCGGAGTACGGGACTGGGATACAATGAGCAGTTCTTC.

The rearrangement links TRBV19 to TRBJ2-2, with TRBD2 matching over 7 bases. The CDR3 is 14 amino acids. Germline V gene sequence: CDR1 LNHDA, CDR2 SQIVND (reference sequence). With 9 bases clipped from V and 5 bases from J, the junction kept 9 bases outside the gene matches. The CDR3: CASASGRKTGELFF. CDR3 bases: TGTGCCAGCGCTAGCGGCCGAAAAACCGGGGAGCTGTTTTTT.

The V and J genes are TRBV19 and TRBJ1-5; 7 positions match TRBD1. The CDR3 spans 15 residues. CDR1 and CDR2 from the germline V gene are LNHDA and SQIVND (reference sequence). J lost 4 bases, V lost 6 bases, and 9 bases had no gene match. CDR3 sequence (DNA): TGTGCCAGTAGATTGGACAGGTCAGATAATCAGCCCCAGCATTTT. Amino acid sequence: CASRLDRSDNQPQHF.

This clone was seen only a few times. This rearrangement joins TRBV9 to TRBJ1-1, with TRBD1 matching 7 bases. The CDR3 is made up of 14 amino acids. The germline CDR1 and CDR2 sequences are SGDLS and YYNGEE. Trimming removed 4 bases from V and 1 base from J; junction bases left unmatched: 4. The CDR3, as DNA: TGTGCCAGCAGCCCTGGGACAGCGAACACTGAAGCTTTCTTT. This gives the protein CASSPGTANTEAFF. Full variable domain (outside the CDR3, taken from reference TRBV9 and TRBJ1-1): DSGVTQTPKHLITATGQRVTLRCSPRSGDLSVYWYQQSLDQGLQFLIQYYNGEERAKGNILERFSAQQFPDLHSELNLSSLELGDSALYFCASSPGTANTEAFFGQGTRLTVV.

The chain links TRBV28 to TRBJ1-2, with D tentatively TRBD1 (5 bases). The CDR3 is made up of 14 amino acids. Germline V gene lookup returns CDR1 MDHEN and CDR2 SYDVKM. V was shortened by 4 bases and J by 4 bases, with 13 bases between the two germline ends. CDR3 in amino acids: CASSWGDGSYGYTF. In DNA form, the CDR3 reads TGTGCCAGCAGTTGGGGGGACGGATCCTATGGCTACACCTTC.

The chain has TRBV5-4 and TRBJ1-2; 12 nucleotides agree with TRBD1. Germline CDR1 SGHNT, CDR2 YYREEE (reference sequence). The CDR3 consists of 15 residues. The V segment lost 3 bases and the J segment 5 bases; nucleotides outside the gene matches: 5. The CDR3 loop is CASSWDRGLRYGYTF. The CDR3 DNA reads TGTGCCAGCAGCTGGGACAGGGGGCTGAGGTATGGCTACACCTTC.

J is TRBJ1-6 and V is TRBV7-8, with 7 bases matching TRBD1. This CDR3 contains 16 residues. The germline gives CDR1 SGHVS, CDR2 FQNEAQ. V lost 6 bases and J lost 10; bases outside the gene matches: 15. Written as DNA, the CDR3 is TGTGCCAGCAGAATACAGGGGCCCCGCGCGGGCTCACCCCTCCACTTT. Translation gives CASRIQGPRAGSPLHF.

The CDR3 DNA is TGCGCCAGCAGCCACGCCACCCTGGGACTAGCGGGGGGTAATGAGCAGTTCTTC. This gives the protein CASSHATLGLAGGNEQFF. This chain uses TRBV4-1 with TRBJ2-1; 15 bases are shared with TRBD2. This CDR3 spans 18 amino acids. Germline assignment: CDR1 MGHRA and CDR2 YSYEKL. J gave up 7 bases and V 3 bases, and 10 bases lay outside the gene matches.

This CDR3 is CASSQSPGQGSLREQYV. CDR3 nucleotides: TGCGCCAGCAGTCAATCTCCGGGACAGGGCTCGTTACGGGAGCAGTACGTC. The rearrangement uses TRBV23-1 and TRBJ2-7; the match to TRBD1 covers 9 bases. TRBV23-1 is an ORF for which the function is uncertain. The CDR3 is made up of 17 amino acids. Trimming at V came to 0 bases and at J to 7 bases, leaving 13 bases not matched to a gene.

This clone was detected a few times. The chain carries TRBV19 and TRBJ1-1, with TRBD1 as a possible D gene (6 bases). This CDR3 spans 13 amino acids. Germline values: CDR1 LNHDA, CDR2 SQIVND (reference sequence). V was shortened by 4 bases and J by 2 bases, with 8 bases between the two germline ends. The CDR3 nucleotides are TGTGCCAGTAGTACGGGACACAACACTGAAGCTTTCTTT. It codes for CASSTGHNTEAFF.

This sequence joins TRBV14 and TRBJ1-1; a possible D gene is TRBD1 (5 bases). The CDR3 length is 15 residues. Trimming shortened V by 1 base and J by 5 bases, and 14 bases separated the two germline ends. Germline V gene lookup returns CDR1 SGHDN and CDR2 FVKESK. The CDR3 DNA reads TGTGCCAGCAGCCAAGGGGGGAGGGGATTGACTGAAGCTTTCTTT. Translating gives CASSQGGRGLTEAFF.

This sequence joins TRBV2 and TRBJ1-6; the match to TRBD1 covers 8 bases. The V gene end was trimmed by 7 bases and the J gene end by 8 bases; junction bases not matched to a gene: 7. Germline V CDR1 and CDR2: SNHLY, FYNNEI. This CDR3 is 14 amino acids long. CDR3 amino acids: CASKGQGAYSPLHF. CDR3 nucleotides: TGTGCCAGCAAGGGGCAGGGGGCTTATTCACCCCTCCACTTT.

This clone turned up a few times. The chain joins TRBV6-5 to TRBJ1-1; tentatively, D is TRBD1 (5 bases). This CDR3 region has 16 residues. Germline CDR1 reads MNHEY; CDR2 reads SVGAGI. V lost 4 bases to trimming and J lost 0 bases, with 15 bases between them. The CDR3 DNA sequence: TGTGCCAGCAGTTCCGCAATACAGGTAATGAACACTGAAGCTTTCTTT. Its translation: CASSSAIQVMNTEAFF.

The chain joins TRBV19 to TRBJ1-5; tentative D call: TRBD1 (5 bases). CDR3 length: 14 amino acids. Germline CDR1 reads LNHDA; CDR2 reads SQIVND (reference sequence). Deletions cut 8 bases from V and 10 bases from J, with 21 bases between. This CDR3 is CASATGTSGVPQHF. The CDR3 nucleotides are TGTGCCAGTGCAACCGGGACTTCGGGCGTACCCCAGCATTTT.

This chain links TRBV6-1 with TRBJ1-5, with D perhaps TRBD1 (6 bases). Germline CDR1 is MNHNS and CDR2 is SASEGT. V dropped 1 base and J dropped 5 bases, with 9 bases sitting between them. The CDR3 consists of 14 residues. As DNA, the CDR3 is TGTGCCAGCAGTGAAGGAGGGGGATATCAGCCCCAGCATTTT. Translated: CASSEGGGYQPQHF.

V and J are TRBV5-5 and TRBJ2-7; TRBD1 aligns across 7 bases. CDR1 and CDR2 from the germline V gene are SGHKS and YYEKEE (reference sequence). J was trimmed by 3 bases and V by 0 bases; bases with no gene match: 3. CDR3 length equals 14 residues. CDR3 protein: CASSLDTGVYEQYV. The CDR3, as DNA: TGTGCCAGCAGCTTGGACACAGGGGTCTACGAGCAGTACGTC.

The chain joins TRBV28 to TRBJ1-5, with a tentative D call TRBD1 (6 bases). Looked up from germline, CDR1 is MDHEN and CDR2 is SYDVKM. This CDR3 region has 14 residues. V lost 7 bases and J lost 3, with 13 bases in between. CDR3 in amino acids: CASTLQGSNQPQHF. CDR3 sequence (DNA): TGTGCCAGCACCTTACAGGGTTCCAATCAGCCCCAGCATTTT.

CDR3 sequence: CAWSWAGGGNEQFF. In DNA form, the CDR3 reads TGTGCCTGGAGTTGGGCAGGGGGAGGTAATGAGCAGTTCTTC. This rearrangement joins TRBV30 to TRBJ2-1, with D maybe TRBD1 (7 bases). This CDR3 has 14 residues. Germline CDR1 GTSNPN, CDR2 SVGIG (reference sequence). V was clipped by 2 bases and J by 7 bases, with 15 bases between them.

The chain uses TRBV7-9 and TRBJ1-2; 12 positions match TRBD1. The germline gives CDR1 SEHNR, CDR2 FQNEAQ (reference sequence). V lost 3 bases to trimming and J lost 6 bases; unmatched junction nucleotides: 5. This CDR3 is built from 15 residues. CDR3 sequence reads: CASSFGTGGADGYTF. In DNA form, the CDR3 reads TGTGCCAGCAGCTTCGGGACAGGGGGCGCCGATGGCTACACCTTC.

This chain joins TRBV4-2 and TRBJ2-1; 8 bases line up with TRBD1. Per germline, CDR1 LGHNA and CDR2 YNFKEQ. This CDR3 is 16 amino acids long. Trimming took 4 bases from V and 4 from J; bases not matched to a gene: 9. As DNA, the CDR3 is TGTGCCAGCAGCCGCCTGACAGGGGATAGATACAATGAGCAGTTCTTC. Translating it yields CASSRLTGDRYNEQFF.

This clone was seen only a few times. The chain joins TRBV5-6 to TRBJ1-2; 8 bases line up with TRBD1. With V trimmed by 1 base and J by 4 bases, 3 bases remained unmatched. The CDR3 contains 14 residues. Germline CDR1 reads SGHDT; CDR2 reads YYEEEE. CDR3 DNA sequence: TGTGCCAGCAGCTTGACAGGGGGGGCCTATGGCTACACCTTC. As protein: CASSLTGGAYGYTF.

CDR3 in amino acids: CASSPRGRVETQYF. The CDR3 DNA is TGTGCCAGCAGCCCCAGGGGGCGCGTTGAGACCCAGTACTTC. V is TRBV6-5 and J is TRBJ2-5; 8 positions match TRBD1. The germline V gene has CDR1 MNHEY and CDR2 SVGAGI. The CDR3 sequence is 14 residues long. The V gene end was trimmed by 6 bases and the J gene end by 5 bases; junction bases not matched to a gene: 8.

This sequence joins TRBV2 and TRBJ1-6; TRBD1 agrees at 8 bases. The CDR3 covers 15 residues. Germline V lookup: CDR1 SNHLY, CDR2 FYNNEI. The ends lost 6 bases at V and 5 bases at J; junction bases unmatched: 6. This CDR3 reads CASRERQGNNSPLHF. CDR3 DNA: TGTGCCAGCAGGGAAAGACAGGGGAATAATTCACCCCTCCACTTT.

This rearrangement joins TRBV7-2 to TRBJ2-7; D possibly corresponds to TRBD2 (7 bases). V lost 0 bases and J lost 1, with 10 bases in between. The CDR3 loop spans 15 amino acids. The V gene's germline CDR1 is SGHTA and CDR2 FQGNSA. The chain's CDR3 is CASSLAGGTSYEQYV. DNA of the CDR3: TGTGCCAGCAGCTTAGCGGGAGGGACATCCTACGAGCAGTACGTC.

This clone was recorded only once. V usage is TRBV6-5 and J usage is TRBJ1-6, with D unclear. The CDR3 length is 12 residues. The germline V gene has CDR1 MNHEY and CDR2 SVGAGI. The V end was cut by 6 bases, the J end by 9 bases, with 9 bases between. This CDR3 reads CASRDQVSPLHF. Here the CDR3 DNA reads TGTGCCAGCAGAGATCAGGTTTCACCCCTCCACTTT.

The V call is TRBV29-1, the J call TRBJ2-2, with a weak D call TRBD1 (5 bases). Germline V gene sequence: CDR1 SQVTM, CDR2 ANQGSEA. V dropped 7 bases and J dropped 0 bases, with 15 bases sitting between them. The CDR3 is 15 residues long. The CDR3 region has the DNA TGCAGCGCTACCATTGGGGCAGCGAACACCGGGGAGCTGTTTTTT. Protein sequence: CSATIGAANTGELFF.

The genes are TRBV7-8 and TRBJ1-3; D remains unclear. Germline V lookup: CDR1 SGHVS, CDR2 FQNEAQ. V gave up 0 bases and J gave up 1 base, with 7 bases separating them. The CDR3 contains 15 residues. The CDR3 spells CASSLAHSSGNTIYF. For the CDR3, the DNA is TGTGCCAGCAGCTTAGCACACAGTTCTGGAAACACCATATATTTT.